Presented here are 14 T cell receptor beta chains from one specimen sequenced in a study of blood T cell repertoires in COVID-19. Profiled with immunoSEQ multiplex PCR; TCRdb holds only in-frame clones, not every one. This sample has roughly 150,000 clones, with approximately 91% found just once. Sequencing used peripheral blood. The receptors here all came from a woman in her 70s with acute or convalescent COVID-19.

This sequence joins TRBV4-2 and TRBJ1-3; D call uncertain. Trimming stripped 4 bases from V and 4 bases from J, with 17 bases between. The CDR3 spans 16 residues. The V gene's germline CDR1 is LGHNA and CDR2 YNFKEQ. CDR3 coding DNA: TGTGCCAGCAGCCCCGGACTGAATATGGGGGGAAACACCATATATTTT. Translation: CASSPGLNMGGNTIYF.

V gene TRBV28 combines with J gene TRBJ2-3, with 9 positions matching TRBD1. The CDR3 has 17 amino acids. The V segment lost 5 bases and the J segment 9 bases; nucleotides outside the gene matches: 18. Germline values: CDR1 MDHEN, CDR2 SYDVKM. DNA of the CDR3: TGTGCCAGCAGTCTCACCCCGGACAGGGGCGTTTGGCAGACGCAGTATTTT. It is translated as CASSLTPDRGVWQTQYF.

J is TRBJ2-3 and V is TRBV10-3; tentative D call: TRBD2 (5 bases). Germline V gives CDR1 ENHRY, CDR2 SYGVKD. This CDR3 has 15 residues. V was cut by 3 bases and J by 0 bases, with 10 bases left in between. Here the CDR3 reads CAISDRGLSTDTQYF. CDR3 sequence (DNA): TGTGCCATCAGTGATAGAGGACTTAGCACAGATACGCAGTATTTT.

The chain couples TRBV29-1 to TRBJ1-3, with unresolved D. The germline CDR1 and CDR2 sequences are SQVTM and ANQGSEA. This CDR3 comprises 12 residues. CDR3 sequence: CSAQVGGNTIYF. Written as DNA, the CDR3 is TGCAGTGCTCAGGTTGGGGGAAACACCATATATTTT.

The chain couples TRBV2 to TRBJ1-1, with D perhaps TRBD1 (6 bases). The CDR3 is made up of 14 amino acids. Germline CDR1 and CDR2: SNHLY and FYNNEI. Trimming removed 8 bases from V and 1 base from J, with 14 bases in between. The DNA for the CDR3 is TGTGCCAGCCAGCCCGGGACAAAGAACACTGAAGCTTTCTTT. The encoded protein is CASQPGTKNTEAFF.

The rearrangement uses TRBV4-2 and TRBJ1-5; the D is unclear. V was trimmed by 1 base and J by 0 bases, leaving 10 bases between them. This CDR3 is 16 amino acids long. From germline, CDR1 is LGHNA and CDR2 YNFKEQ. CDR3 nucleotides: TGTGCCAGCAGCCAAGTTCTTGCGGCTAGCAATCAGCCCCAGCATTTT. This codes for CASSQVLAASNQPQHF.

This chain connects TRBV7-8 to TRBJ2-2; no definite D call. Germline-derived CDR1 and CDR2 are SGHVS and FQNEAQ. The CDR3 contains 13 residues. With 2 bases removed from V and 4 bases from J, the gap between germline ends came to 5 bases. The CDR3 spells CASSLLFTGELFF. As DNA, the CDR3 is TGTGCCAGCAGCTTACTGTTCACCGGGGAGCTGTTTTTT.

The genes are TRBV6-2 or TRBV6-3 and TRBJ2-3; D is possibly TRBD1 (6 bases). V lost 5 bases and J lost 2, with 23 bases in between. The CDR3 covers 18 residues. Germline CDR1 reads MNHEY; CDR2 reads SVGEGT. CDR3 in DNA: TGTGCCAGCAGTGCCGGCAGGGGAAGTCTCACACACACAGATACGCAGTATTTT. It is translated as CASSAGRGSLTHTDTQYF.

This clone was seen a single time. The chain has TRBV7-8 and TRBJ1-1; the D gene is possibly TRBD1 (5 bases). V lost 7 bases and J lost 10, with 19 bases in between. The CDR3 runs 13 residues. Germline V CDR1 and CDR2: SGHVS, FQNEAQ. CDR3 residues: CASTPGGNLRAFF. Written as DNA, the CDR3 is TGTGCCAGCACACCGGGGGGGAACTTACGAGCTTTCTTT. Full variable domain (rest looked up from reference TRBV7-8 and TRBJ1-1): GAGVSQSPRYKVAKRGQDVALRCDPISGHVSLFWYQQALGQGPEFLTYFQNEAQLDKSGLPSDRFFAERPEGSVSTLKIQRTQQEDSAVYLCASTPGGNLRAFFGQGTRLTVV.

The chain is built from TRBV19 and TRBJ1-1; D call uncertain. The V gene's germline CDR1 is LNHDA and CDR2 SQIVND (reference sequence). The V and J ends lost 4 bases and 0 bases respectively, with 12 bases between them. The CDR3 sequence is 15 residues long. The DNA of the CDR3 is TGTGCCAGTAGTAGTGCCGGGAGGCTGAACACTGAAGCTTTCTTT. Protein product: CASSSAGRLNTEAFF.

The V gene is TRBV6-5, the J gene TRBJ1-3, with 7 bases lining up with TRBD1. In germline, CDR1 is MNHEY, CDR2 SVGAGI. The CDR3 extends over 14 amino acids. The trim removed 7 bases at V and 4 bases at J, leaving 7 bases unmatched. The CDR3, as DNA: TGTGCCAGCAAGGGACAGTTGCTCGGAAACACCATATATTTT. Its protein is CASKGQLLGNTIYF.

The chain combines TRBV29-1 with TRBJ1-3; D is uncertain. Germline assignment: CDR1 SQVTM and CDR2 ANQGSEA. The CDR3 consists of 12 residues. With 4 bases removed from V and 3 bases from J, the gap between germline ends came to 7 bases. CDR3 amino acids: CSVVNYGNTIYF. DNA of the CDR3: TGCAGCGTTGTTAATTATGGAAACACCATATATTTT.

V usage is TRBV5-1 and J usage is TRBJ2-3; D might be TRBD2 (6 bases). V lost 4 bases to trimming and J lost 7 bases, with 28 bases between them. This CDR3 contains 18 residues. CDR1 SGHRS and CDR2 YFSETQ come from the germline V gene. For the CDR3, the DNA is TGCGCCAGCAGCGGCCCCGGGGGATTCGCGGCCCTCCCAAATACGCAGTATTTT. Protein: CASSGPGGFAALPNTQYF.

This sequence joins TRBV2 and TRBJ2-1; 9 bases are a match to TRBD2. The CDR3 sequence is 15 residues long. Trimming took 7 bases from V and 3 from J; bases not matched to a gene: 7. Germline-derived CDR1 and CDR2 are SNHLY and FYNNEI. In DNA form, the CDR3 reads TGTGCCAGCATGTTAGGCGGGGGGGGCTACAATGAGCAGTTCTTC. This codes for CASMLGGGGYNEQFF.